The clone carrying this T cell receptor (beta chain) showed up many times. The target antigen is unknown. TCRdb passed the 5' RACE reads through MiXCR, listing each CDR3 protein once. The sample has about 7,000 distinct CDR3 sequences, approximately 30% seen once. The data are from a study of T-cell memory formation after mild COVID-19. General observations from the study: Prior to infection, memory already included some responding clones, suggesting cross-reactive memory joined. Later expanders leaned toward CD4+, whereas clones contracting from day 15 to 85 were balanced CD4/CD8.

Input material: PBMCs or a T cell subset sorted from them (not recorded which). This clonotype was obtained from an adult woman who had mild COVID-19 (a few samples of this study predate the infection). Cell type and time point are not known.

The CDR3 sequence is CASSVRDFDYGYTF. CDR3 in DNA: TGTGCCAGCAGCGTTAGGGATTTCGACTATGGCTACACCTTC. The chain links TRBV13 to TRBJ1-2; D unresolved. This CDR3 is 14 amino acids long. Germline CDR1 reads PRHDT; CDR2 reads FYEKMQ (reference sequence). Trimming stripped 5 bases from V and 3 bases from J, with 13 bases between.